This TCR beta chain was sequenced during a study of HIV-infected children after antiretroviral therapy interruption. Across the study: In continuous treatment, analyzed samples were from weeks 0, 48 and 150. Findings and caveats of the study: After treatment interruption started, naive CD4+ CDR3 overlap across time points dropped. By the end of treatment interruption, naive CD4+ clonality (Gini) increased.

This clonotype was seen a single time. The antigen is undetermined. Unique molecular identifiers were included in an RNA-based 3' RACE TCR library. TCRdb passed the 3' RACE reads through MiXCR, listing each CDR3 protein once. This sample has about 89,000 distinct CDR3 sequences; about 6.3% occur once, and the top ten carry 0.9% to 1.4%. The treatment: PENTA 11 planned treatment interruption arm or continuous ART arm. The receptor's source is a pool of human donors with HIV. The sample in question was CD45RA+ CD4+ T cells from PBMCs, pooled from several time points, obtained from a donor given antiretroviral therapy, either interrupted or continuous. Subset denoted: naive CD4+ CD45RA+ CD45RO- T cells.

The DNA of the CDR3 is TGTGCCAGCAGCGAGAAAGGGTGGACCGGGGAGCTGTTTTTT. Protein: CASSEKGWTGELFF. The chain recombines TRBV9 with TRBJ2-2, with D unclear. Germline CDR1 is SGDLS and CDR2 is YYNGEE. The CDR3 contains 14 residues. The germline V and J ends were trimmed by 3 bases and 5 bases, with 11 bases remaining between them.